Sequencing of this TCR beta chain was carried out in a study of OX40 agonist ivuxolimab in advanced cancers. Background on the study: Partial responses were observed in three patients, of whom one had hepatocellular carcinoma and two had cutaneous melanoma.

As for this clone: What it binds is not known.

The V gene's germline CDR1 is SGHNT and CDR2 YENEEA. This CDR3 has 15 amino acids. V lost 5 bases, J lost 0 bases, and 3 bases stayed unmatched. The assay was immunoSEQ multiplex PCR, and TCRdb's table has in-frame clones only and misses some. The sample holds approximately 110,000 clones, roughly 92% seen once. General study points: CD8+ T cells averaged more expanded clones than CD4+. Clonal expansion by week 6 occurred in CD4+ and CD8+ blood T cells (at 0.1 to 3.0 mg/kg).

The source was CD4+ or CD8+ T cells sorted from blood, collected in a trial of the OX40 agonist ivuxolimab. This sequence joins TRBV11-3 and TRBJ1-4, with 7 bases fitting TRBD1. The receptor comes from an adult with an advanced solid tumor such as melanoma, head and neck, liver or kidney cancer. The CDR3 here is CASSRDSATNEKLFF. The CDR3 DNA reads TGTGCCAGCAGCCGGGACAGCGCAACTAATGAAAAACTGTTTTTT. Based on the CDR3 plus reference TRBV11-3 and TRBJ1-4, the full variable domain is EAGVVQSPRYKIIEKKQPVAFWCNPISGHNTLYWYLQNLGQGPELLIRYENEEAVDDSQLPKDRFSAERLKGVDSTLKIQPAELGDSAVYLCASSRDSATNEKLFFGSGTQLSVL.